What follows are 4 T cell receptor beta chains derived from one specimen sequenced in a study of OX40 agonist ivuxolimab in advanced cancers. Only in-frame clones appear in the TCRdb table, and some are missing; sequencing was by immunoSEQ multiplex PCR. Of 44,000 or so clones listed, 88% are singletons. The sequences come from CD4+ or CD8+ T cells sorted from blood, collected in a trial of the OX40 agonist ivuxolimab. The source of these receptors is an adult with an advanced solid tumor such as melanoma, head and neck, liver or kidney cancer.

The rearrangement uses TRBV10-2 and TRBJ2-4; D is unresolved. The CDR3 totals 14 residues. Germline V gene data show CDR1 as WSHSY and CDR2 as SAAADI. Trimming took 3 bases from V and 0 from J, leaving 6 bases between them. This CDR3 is CASSDKLAKNIQYF. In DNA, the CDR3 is TGCGCCAGCAGTGACAAGCTAGCCAAAAACATTCAGTACTTC.

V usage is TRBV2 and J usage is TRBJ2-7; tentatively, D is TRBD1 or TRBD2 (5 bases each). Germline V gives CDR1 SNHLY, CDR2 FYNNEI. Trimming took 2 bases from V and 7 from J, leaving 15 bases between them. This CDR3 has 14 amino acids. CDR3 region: CASSETRGLGEQYF. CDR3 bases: TGTGCCAGCAGTGAAACGAGGGGCCTAGGTGAGCAGTACTTC.

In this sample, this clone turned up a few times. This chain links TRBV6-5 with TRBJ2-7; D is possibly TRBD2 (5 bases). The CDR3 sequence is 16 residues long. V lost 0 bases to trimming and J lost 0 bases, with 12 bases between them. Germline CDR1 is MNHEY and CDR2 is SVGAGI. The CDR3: CASSYSVVGSSYEQYF. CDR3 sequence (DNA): TGTGCCAGCAGTTACTCGGTCGTGGGGAGCTCCTACGAGCAGTACTTC.

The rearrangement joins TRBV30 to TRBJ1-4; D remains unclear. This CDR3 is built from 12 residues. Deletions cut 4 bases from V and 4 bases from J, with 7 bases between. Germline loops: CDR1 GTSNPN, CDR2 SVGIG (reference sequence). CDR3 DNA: TGTGCCTGGACAGATCTTAATGAAAAACTGTTTTTT. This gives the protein CAWTDLNEKLFF.